This T cell receptor (beta chain) was recovered during a study of T cell responses to AZD1222 COVID-19 vaccine. Data came from immunoSEQ multiplex PCR; TCRdb stores just in-frame clones and leaves some out. The table includes 87,000 or so clones, 85% to 90% detected once. Concerning this clone: The target antigen is unknown.

V trimming: 1 base; J trimming: 3 bases; junction bases outside the gene matches: 11. The CDR3 is 17 amino acids. Per the germline V gene, CDR1 is SGHVS and CDR2 is FQNEAQ. Points from the study as a whole: Reports say nearly half of spike-specific TCRs go after unmutated variant regions.

The chain uses TRBV7-8 and TRBJ1-1; 7 positions match TRBD1. This receptor was identified in an adult in good health. Source: peripheral blood, taken on day 0 of AZD1222 vaccination. The CDR3 nucleotides read TGTGCCAGCAGCTTAGGCCGCAAACAGGGGTCCTACACTGAAGCTTTCTTT. It codes for CASSLGRKQGSYTEAFF.